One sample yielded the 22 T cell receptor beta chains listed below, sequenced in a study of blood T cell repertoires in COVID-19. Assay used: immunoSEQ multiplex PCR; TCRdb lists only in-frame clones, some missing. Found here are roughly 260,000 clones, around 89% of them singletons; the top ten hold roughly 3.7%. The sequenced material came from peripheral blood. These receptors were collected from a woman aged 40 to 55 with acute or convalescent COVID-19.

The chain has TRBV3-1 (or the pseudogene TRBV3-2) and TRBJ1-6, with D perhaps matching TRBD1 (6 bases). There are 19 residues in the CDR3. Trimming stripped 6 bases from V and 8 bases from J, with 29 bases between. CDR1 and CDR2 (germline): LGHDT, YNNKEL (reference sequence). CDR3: CASRPTGANIEGVDSPLHF. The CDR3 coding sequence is TGTGCCAGCAGGCCAACCGGAGCTAATATCGAGGGGGTGGATTCACCCCTCCACTTT.

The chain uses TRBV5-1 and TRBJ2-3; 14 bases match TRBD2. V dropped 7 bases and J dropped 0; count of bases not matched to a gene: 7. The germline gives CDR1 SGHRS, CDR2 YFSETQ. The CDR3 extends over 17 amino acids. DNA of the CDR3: TGCGCCAGCGCTCCCGGGACTAGCGGGGGAAGCACAGATACGCAGTATTTT. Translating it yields CASAPGTSGGSTDTQYF.

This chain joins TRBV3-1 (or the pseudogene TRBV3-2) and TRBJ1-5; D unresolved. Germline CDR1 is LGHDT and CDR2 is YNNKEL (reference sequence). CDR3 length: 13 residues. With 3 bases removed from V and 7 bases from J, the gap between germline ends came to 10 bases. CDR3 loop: CASSQSRRQPQHF. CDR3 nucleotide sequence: TGTGCCAGCAGCCAGTCGCGCCGACAGCCCCAGCATTTT.

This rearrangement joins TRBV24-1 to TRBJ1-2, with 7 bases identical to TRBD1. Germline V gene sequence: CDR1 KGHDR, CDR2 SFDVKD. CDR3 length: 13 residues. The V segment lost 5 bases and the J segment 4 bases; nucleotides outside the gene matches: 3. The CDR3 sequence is CATSGDRGYGYTF. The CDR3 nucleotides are TGTGCCACCAGTGGGGACAGAGGCTATGGCTACACCTTC.

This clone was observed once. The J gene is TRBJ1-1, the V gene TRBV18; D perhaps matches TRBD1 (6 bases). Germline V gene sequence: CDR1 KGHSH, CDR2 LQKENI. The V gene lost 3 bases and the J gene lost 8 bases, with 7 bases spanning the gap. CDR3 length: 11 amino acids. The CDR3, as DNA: TGTGCCAGCTCACCGCAGGGGGAAGCTTTCTTT. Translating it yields CASSPQGEAFF. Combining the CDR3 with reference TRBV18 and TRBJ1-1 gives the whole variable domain NAGVMQNPRHLVRRRGQEARLRCSPMKGHSHVYWYRQLPEEGLKFMVYLQKENIIDESGMPKERFSAEFPKEGPSILRIQQVVRGDSAAYFCASSPQGEAFFGQGTRLTVV.

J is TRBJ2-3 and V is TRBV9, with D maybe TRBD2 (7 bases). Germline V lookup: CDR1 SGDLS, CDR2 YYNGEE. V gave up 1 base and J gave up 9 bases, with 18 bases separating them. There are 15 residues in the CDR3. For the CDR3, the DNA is TGTGCCAGCAGCGTAAGGGTGGGGGGGCCCCCGACGCAGTATTTT. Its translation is CASSVRVGGPPTQYF.

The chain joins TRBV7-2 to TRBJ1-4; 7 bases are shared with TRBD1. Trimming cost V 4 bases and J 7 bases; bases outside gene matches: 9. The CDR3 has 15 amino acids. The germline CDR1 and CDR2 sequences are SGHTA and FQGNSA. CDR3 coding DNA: TGTGCCAGCAGCTCCAACAGGGGTGGTATTGAAAAACTGTTTTTT. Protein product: CASSSNRGGIEKLFF.

For the CDR3, the DNA is TGTGCCACCAGCGAAGCGGCAGGGGGCGCGAGGAACACTGAAGCTTTCTTT. It yields the protein CATSEAAGGARNTEAFF. The gene calls are TRBV6-1 and TRBJ1-1; 8 bases fit TRBD1. Trimming cost V 10 bases and J 1 base; bases outside gene matches: 17. The CDR3 contains 17 residues. The germline V gene encodes CDR1 MNHNS and CDR2 SASEGT.

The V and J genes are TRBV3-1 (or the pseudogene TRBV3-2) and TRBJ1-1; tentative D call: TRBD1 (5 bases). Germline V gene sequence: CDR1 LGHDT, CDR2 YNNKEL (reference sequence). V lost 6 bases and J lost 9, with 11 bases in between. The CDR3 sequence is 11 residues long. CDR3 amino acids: CASSRGGKAFF. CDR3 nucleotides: TGTGCCAGCAGTCGCGGGGGGAAAGCTTTCTTT.

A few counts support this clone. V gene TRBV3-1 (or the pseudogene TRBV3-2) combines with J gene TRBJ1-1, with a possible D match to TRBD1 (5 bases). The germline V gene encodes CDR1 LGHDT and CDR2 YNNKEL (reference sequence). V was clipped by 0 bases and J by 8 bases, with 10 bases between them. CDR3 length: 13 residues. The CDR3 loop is CASSQDQGREAFF. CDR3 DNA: TGTGCCAGCAGCCAAGATCAGGGAAGGGAAGCTTTCTTT.

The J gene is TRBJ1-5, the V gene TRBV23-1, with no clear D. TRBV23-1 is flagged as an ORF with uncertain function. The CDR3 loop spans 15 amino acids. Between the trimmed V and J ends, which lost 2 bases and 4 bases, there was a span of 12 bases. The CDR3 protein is CASSQQRSENQPQHF. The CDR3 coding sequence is TGCGCCAGCAGTCAACAGCGGTCGGAAAATCAGCCCCAGCATTTT.

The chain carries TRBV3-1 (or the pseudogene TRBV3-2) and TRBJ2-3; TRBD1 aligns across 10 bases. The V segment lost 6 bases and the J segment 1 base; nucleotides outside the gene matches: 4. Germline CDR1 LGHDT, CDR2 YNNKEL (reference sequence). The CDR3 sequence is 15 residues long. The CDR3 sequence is CASRSGTGGTDTQYF. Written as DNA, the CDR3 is TGTGCCAGCAGGTCCGGGACAGGGGGCACAGATACGCAGTATTTT.

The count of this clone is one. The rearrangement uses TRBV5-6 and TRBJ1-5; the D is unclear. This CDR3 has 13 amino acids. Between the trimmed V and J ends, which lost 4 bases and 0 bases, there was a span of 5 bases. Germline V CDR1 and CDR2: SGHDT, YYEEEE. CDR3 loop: CASSHSSNQPQHF. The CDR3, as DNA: TGTGCCAGCAGCCACAGTAGCAATCAGCCCCAGCATTTT. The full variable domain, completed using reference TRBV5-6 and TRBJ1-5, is DAGVTQSPTHLIKTRGQQVTLRCSPKSGHDTVSWYQQALGQGPQFIFQYYEEEERQRGNFPDRFSGHQFPNYSSELNVNALLLGDSALYLCASSHSSNQPQHFGDGTRLSIL.

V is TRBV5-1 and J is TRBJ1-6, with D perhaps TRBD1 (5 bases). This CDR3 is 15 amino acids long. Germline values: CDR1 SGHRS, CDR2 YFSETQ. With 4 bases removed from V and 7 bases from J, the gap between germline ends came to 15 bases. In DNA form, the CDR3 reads TGCGCCAGCAGCCCCCCGGCAGGGATAAATTCACCCCTCCACTTT. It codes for CASSPPAGINSPLHF.

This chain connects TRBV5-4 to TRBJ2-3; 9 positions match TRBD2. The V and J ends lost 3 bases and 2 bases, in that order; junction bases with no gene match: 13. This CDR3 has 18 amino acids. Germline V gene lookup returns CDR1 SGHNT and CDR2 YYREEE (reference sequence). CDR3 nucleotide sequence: TGTGCCAGCAGCTCCAAACTAGCGGGCCTACCGGCCACAGATACGCAGTATTTT. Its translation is CASSSKLAGLPATDTQYF. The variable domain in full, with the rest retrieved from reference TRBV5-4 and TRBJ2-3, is ETGVTQSPTHLIKTRGQQVTLRCSSQSGHNTVSWYQQALGQGPQFIFQYYREEENGRGNFPPRFSGLQFPNYSSELNVNALELDDSALYLCASSSKLAGLPATDTQYFGPGTRLTVL.

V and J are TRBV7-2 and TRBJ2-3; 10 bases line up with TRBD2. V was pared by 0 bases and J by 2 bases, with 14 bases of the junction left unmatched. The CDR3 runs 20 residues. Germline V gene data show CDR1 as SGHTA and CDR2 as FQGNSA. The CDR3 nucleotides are TGTGCCAGCAGCTTAGCTCCTAGCGGGGGCCAACACAGCTACACAGATACGCAGTATTTT. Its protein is CASSLAPSGGQHSYTDTQYF.

The CDR3 reads CASSYSTGAYTF. In DNA, the CDR3 is TGTGCCAGCAGTTACTCGACAGGGGCCTACACCTTC. The chain recombines TRBV6-5 with TRBJ1-2; 8 nucleotides align to TRBD1. The ends lost 0 bases at V and 10 bases at J; junction bases unmatched: 1. The CDR3 spans 12 residues. From germline, CDR1 is MNHEY and CDR2 SVGAGI.

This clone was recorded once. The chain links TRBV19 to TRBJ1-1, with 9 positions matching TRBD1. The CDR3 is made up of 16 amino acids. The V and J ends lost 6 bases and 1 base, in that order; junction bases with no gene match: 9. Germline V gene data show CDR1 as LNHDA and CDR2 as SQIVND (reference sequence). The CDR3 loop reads CASSPIQDRGNTEAFF. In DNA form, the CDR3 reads TGTGCCAGTAGCCCGATTCAGGACAGGGGGAACACTGAAGCTTTCTTT.

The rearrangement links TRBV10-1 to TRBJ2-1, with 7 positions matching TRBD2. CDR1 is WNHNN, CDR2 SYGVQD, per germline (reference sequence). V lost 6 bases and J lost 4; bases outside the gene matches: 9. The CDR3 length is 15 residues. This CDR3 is CASSPGLERYNEQFF. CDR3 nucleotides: TGCGCCAGCAGCCCCGGACTAGAAAGGTACAATGAGCAGTTCTTC.

CDR3 DNA sequence: TGTGCCAGCAGCGCCGGAGCAGTGGCCAAAAACATTCAGTACTTC. As protein: CASSAGAVAKNIQYF. The chain has TRBV2 and TRBJ2-4; D is undetermined. CDR1 and CDR2 (germline): SNHLY, FYNNEI. The CDR3 loop spans 15 amino acids. V dropped 6 bases and J dropped 1 base, with 13 bases sitting between them.

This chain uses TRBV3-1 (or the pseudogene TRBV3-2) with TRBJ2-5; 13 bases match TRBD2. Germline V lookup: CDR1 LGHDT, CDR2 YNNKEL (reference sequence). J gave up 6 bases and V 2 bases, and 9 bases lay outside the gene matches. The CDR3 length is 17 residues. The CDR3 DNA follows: TGTGCCAGCAGCCAAACGTCCGGACTAGCGGGGGTGAAGACCCAGTACTTC. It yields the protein CASSQTSGLAGVKTQYF.

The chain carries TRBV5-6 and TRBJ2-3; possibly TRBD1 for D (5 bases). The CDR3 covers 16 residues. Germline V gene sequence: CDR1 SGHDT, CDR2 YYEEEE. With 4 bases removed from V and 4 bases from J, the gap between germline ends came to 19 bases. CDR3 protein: CASSPPLGQGPDTQYF. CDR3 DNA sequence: TGTGCCAGCAGCCCCCCACTCGGGCAGGGTCCAGATACGCAGTATTTT.